The present T cell receptor (beta chain) was sequenced within a study of metastatic and nonmetastatic thyroid tumors. Overall study context: Malignant thyroid and benign thyroid patients provided blood and tumor or nodule tissue whose repertoires were compared.

This clone has a handful of counts. Thyroid surgery took place with no prior treatment in any patient. MiXCR re-clonotyped the PCR reads for TCRdb. This table has some 38,000 clones, less than 50% appearing once. Trimming shortened V by 7 bases and J by 7 bases, and 19 bases separated the two germline ends. Per the germline V gene, CDR1 is LNHDA and CDR2 is SQIVND (reference sequence). There are 15 residues in the CDR3. The chain couples TRBV19 to TRBJ2-2, with D possibly being TRBD2 (5 bases). The TCR originated in a male donor with papillary thyroid cancer or a benign thyroid nodule (not recorded which). Some clones in this sample may be carry-over from other donors' samples. Sequenced input: tumor tissue. CDR3 amino acids: CASTRQEASFGELFF. The CDR3 DNA follows: TGTGCCAGTACCCGGCAGGAGGCCTCCTTCGGGGAGCTGTTTTTT.